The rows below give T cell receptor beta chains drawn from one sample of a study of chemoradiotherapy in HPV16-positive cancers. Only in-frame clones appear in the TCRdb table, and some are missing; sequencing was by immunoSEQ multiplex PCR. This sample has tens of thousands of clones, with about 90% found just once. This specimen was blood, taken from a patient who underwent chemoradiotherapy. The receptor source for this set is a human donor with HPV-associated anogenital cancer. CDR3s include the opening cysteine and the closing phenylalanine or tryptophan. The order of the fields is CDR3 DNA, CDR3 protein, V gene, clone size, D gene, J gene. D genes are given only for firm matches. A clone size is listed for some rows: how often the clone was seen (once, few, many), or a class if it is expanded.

TGTGCCAGCAGCCTGGGGGCGACAGGTAACTATGGCTACACCTTC | CASSLGATGNYGYTF | TRBV9 | . | . | TRBJ1-2
TGTGCCAGCGAAAAGGACGGGGGAGCCAGGGAGCTGTTTTTT | CASEKDGGARELFF | TRBV6-4 | . | . | TRBJ2-2
TGTGCCAGTAGTATTGACAGAAATGAGCAGTTCTTC | CASSIDRNEQFF | TRBV19 | . | . | TRBJ2-1
TGTGCCAGCAGTTCACCAGGGGGCCTTGGCTACACCTTC | CASSSPGGLGYTF | TRBV6-5 | . | TRBD1 | TRBJ1-2
TGTGCCAGCTCACCCCTTAGCGACAGAACTAACTATGGCTACACCTTC | CASSPLSDRTNYGYTF | TRBV18 | . | . | TRBJ1-2
TGTGCCGCCGGAGGTGGCGGGAGTCTCACAGATACGCAGTATTTT | CAAGGGGSLTDTQYF | TRBV10-3 | . | TRBD2 | TRBJ2-3
TGTGCCAGCAGTTACCACCAGGCTCAAGAGACCCAGTACTTC | CASSYHQAQETQYF | TRBV6-5 | . | . | TRBJ2-5
TGTGCCAGCAGCTCCGGACAGGGTTCGGCTTCACCCCTCCACTTT | CASSSGQGSASPLHF | TRBV11-1 | . | TRBD1 | TRBJ1-6
TGCACCAGCAGCCAAGATCCCCCGTGTGGCGGGGGCCTTTACGATCATACGCAGTATTTT | CTSSQDPPCGGGLYDHTQYF | TRBV1 | . | . | TRBJ2-3
TGTGCTAGTGGTTTTACCTTTGAGGCCGGCAATCAGCCCCAGCATTTT | CASGFTFEAGNQPQHF | TRBV12-5 | few | . | TRBJ1-5
TGTGCCAGCAGCCCGGGGGGAGACGAGCAGTACTTC | CASSPGGDEQYF | TRBV7-2 | . | TRBD2 | TRBJ2-7
TGTGCCAGCAGCCAACCTGGACTCGCCAAAAACATTCAGTACTTC | CASSQPGLAKNIQYF | TRBV7-9 | . | . | TRBJ2-4
TGTGCCAGCAGTTTATCGGGTATGCAGGTGGGGACTGAAGCTTTCTTT | CASSLSGMQVGTEAFF | TRBV27 | . | . | TRBJ1-1
TGTGCCCGGGGGCAAGGACAGGGGAATTTGGCTGGGGCCAACGTCCTGACTTTC | CARGQGQGNLAGANVLTF | TRBV30 | . | TRBD1 | TRBJ2-6
TGTGCCAGTAGTATCGTCAGGGGGAACACTGAAGCTTTCTTT | CASSIVRGNTEAFF | TRBV19 | . | . | TRBJ1-1
TGTGCCAGCAGCTTATCAGCGGGAGTAGCTTATGAGCAGTTCTTC | CASSLSAGVAYEQFF | TRBV7-2 | . | TRBD2 | TRBJ2-1
TGCGCCAGCAGCGCCTCTGGGGATGAAAAACTGTTTTTT | CASSASGDEKLFF | TRBV5-1 | . | . | TRBJ1-4
TGTGCCAGCAGCTGGCGGACAGGCGGCTACACCTTC | CASSWRTGGYTF | TRBV5-4 | . | TRBD1 | TRBJ1-2
TGTGCCAGCAGTTTAATAGGGGGAGGTGAGACCCAGTACTTC | CASSLIGGGETQYF | TRBV27 | . | . | TRBJ2-5
TGTGCCAGCAGCTTGGCCCAGAACACCGGGGAGCTGTTTTTT | CASSLAQNTGELFF | TRBV5-8 | . | . | TRBJ2-2
TGTGCCAGTAGTAATGACAGGGAGCACACTGAAGCTTTCTTT | CASSNDREHTEAFF | TRBV19 | . | TRBD1 | TRBJ1-1
TGCGCCAGCAGCCAAGATAAAGGGGTCGGCTACACCTTC | CASSQDKGVGYTF | TRBV4-3 | . | . | TRBJ1-2
TGTGCCAGCAACTCTTGGGGGGGAACTGAAGCTTTCTTT | CASNSWGGTEAFF | TRBV21-1 | . | . | TRBJ1-1
TGTGCCAGCAGCCCAGGGACAGGGGACTCTTCCCTCCACTTT | CASSPGTGDSSLHF | TRBV7-8 | . | TRBD1 | TRBJ1-6
TGCGCCAGCAGCCAAGATAACACCGGGGAGCTGTTTTTT | CASSQDNTGELFF | TRBV4-3 | . | . | TRBJ2-2
TGTGCCAGCAGCCAGGACACGGGAGCGGGGGGCACCACCGGGGAGCTGTTTTTT | CASSQDTGAGGTTGELFF | TRBV5-4 | . | TRBD2 | TRBJ2-2
TGTGCCAGCACCCAAGGTAGTGGCTACACCTTC | CASTQGSGYTF | TRBV5-5 | few | . | TRBJ1-2
TGTGCCAGCAGGGCGAGTGGGGGACAGCAGTATTTT | CASRASGGQQYF | TRBV6-5 | . | . | TRBJ2-3
TGTGCCAGCAGCTCCACACAGGGATATGAGCAGTACTTC | CASSSTQGYEQYF | TRBV11-3 | . | . | TRBJ2-7
TGTGCCAGCAGCCCCACAGGGAACTATGGCTACACCTTC | CASSPTGNYGYTF | TRBV5-6 | . | . | TRBJ1-2
TGCGCCAGCAGCCAAGCCTACGAGCAGTACTTC | CASSQAYEQYF | TRBV4-3 | . | . | TRBJ2-7
TGTGCCAGCAGTGGTTTAGCGGGGCAGACCCAGTACTTC | CASSGLAGQTQYF | TRBV2 | . | TRBD2 | TRBJ2-5
TGTGCCACACGCTCCGGGACAGTGAACACCGGGGAGCTGTTTTTT | CATRSGTVNTGELFF | TRBV2 | . | TRBD1 | TRBJ2-2
TGTGCCAGCAGTCGGACGGCTAACTATGGCTACACCTTC | CASSRTANYGYTF | TRBV6-6 | . | . | TRBJ1-2
TGTGCCTGTCAGGAAGCGGGAGTAACAGATACGCAGTATTTT | CACQEAGVTDTQYF | TRBV30 | once | TRBD2 | TRBJ2-3
TGTGCCAGCAGCGTCTCGGGACAGGGTAATGAAAAACTGTTTTTT | CASSVSGQGNEKLFF | TRBV9 | . | TRBD1 | TRBJ1-4
TGTGCCAGCAGCTCAGGTGGGGGTCCCTATGGCTACACCTTT | CASSSGGGPYGYTF | TRBV9 | . | . | TRBJ1-2
TGTGCCAGTAGCCCCGAGGGATATGGGCAGTACTTC | CASSPEGYGQYF | TRBV19 | . | . | TRBJ2-7
TGTGCCAGCAGCCTGAGCGGGGGGCTCCTCCAAGAGACCCAGTACTTC | CASSLSGGLLQETQYF | TRBV7-2 | . | TRBD2 | TRBJ2-5
TGTGCCACCAGGGAGGGGGCCGGTGAGCAGTTCTTC | CATREGAGEQFF | TRBV6-1 | . | . | TRBJ2-1
TGTGCCAGCAGTCCGCAGGGGGCTGGCTATGGCTACACCTTC | CASSPQGAGYGYTF | TRBV27 | . | TRBD1 | TRBJ1-2
TGTGCCAGCTCACCAAATAGGCAGACTAATCAGCCCCAGCATTTT | CASSPNRQTNQPQHF | TRBV18 | . | . | TRBJ1-5
TGCAGCGTCCAGGTGGACAGGGGGATGGCAGCTTTCTTT | CSVQVDRGMAAFF | TRBV29-1 | . | TRBD1 | TRBJ1-1
TGTGCCAGCAGCTTAGCGGGGGGACAGGAGAATGAAAAACTGTTTTTT | CASSLAGGQENEKLFF | TRBV7-9 | . | TRBD1 | TRBJ1-4
TGCGCCAGCAGTGGTCATCGGGGGGGCACCTACAATGAGCAGTTCTTC | CASSGHRGGTYNEQFF | TRBV10-1 | . | TRBD2 | TRBJ2-1
TGCAGCGTTCAGCAGAACACTGAAGCTTTCTTT | CSVQQNTEAFF | TRBV29-1 | . | . | TRBJ1-1
TGCGCCAGCAGCCCACTATTCAGGACTAGCGCACCCTACGAGCAGTACTTC | CASSPLFRTSAPYEQYF | TRBV4-1 | . | TRBD2 | TRBJ2-7
TGTGCCAGTAGCAGACAGGGGGCGAGCTCCTACGAGCAGTACTTC | CASSRQGASSYEQYF | TRBV19 | . | TRBD1 | TRBJ2-7
TGCGCCAGCAGCTTGGACCGACAGGGCGGCTCACCCCTCCACTTT | CASSLDRQGGSPLHF | TRBV5-1 | . | TRBD1 | TRBJ1-6
TGTGCCAGCAGCTACCGGGAGGCCGTACCCCTCCACTTT | CASSYREAVPLHF | TRBV11-2 | . | . | TRBJ1-6
TGCGCCAGCAGCCAAGAGGTCCCGTATAATTCACCCCTCCACTTT | CASSQEVPYNSPLHF | TRBV4-3 | . | . | TRBJ1-6
TGTGCCAGCAGCATGGGTTGGGGGTCGAGGTCCCCCATGAACACTGAAGCTTTCTTT | CASSMGWGSRSPMNTEAFF | TRBV7-8 | . | . | TRBJ1-1
TGTGCCAGTAGCTTTCAGGGGGACACCGGGGAGCTGTTTTTT | CASSFQGDTGELFF | TRBV19 | . | TRBD1 | TRBJ2-2
TGTGCCAGCAACCTAGCGGGGTACAATGAGCAGTTCTTC | CASNLAGYNEQFF | TRBV6-5 | . | TRBD2 | TRBJ2-1
TGTGCCAGCAACCCAGGGGCGGGCCTCTACACAGATACGCAGTATTTT | CASNPGAGLYTDTQYF | TRBV14 | . | . | TRBJ2-3